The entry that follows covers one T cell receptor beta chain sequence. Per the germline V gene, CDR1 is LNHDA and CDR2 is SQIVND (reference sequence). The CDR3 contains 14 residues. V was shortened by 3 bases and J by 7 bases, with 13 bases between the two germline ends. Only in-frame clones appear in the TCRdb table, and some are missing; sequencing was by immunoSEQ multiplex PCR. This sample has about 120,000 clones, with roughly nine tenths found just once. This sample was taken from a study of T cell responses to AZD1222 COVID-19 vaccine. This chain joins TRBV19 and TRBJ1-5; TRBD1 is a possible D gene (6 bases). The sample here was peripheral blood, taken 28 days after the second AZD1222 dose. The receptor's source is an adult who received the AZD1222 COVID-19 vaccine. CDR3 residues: CASSIKQGGQPQHF. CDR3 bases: TGTGCCAGTAGTATCAAACAGGGTGGCCAGCCCCAGCATTTT.